A single sample gave rise to the 27 T cell receptor beta chains below, sequenced in a study of blood T cell repertoires in COVID-19. Method: immunoSEQ multiplex PCR; TCRdb's copy keeps in-frame clones and lacks some. The sample holds some 23,000 clones, approximately 79% seen once. Sample: peripheral blood. The receptor set was obtained from an elderly woman with acute or convalescent COVID-19.

This clone is labeled medium-sized. The chain employs TRBV3-1 (or the pseudogene TRBV3-2) and TRBJ1-6; 7 positions match TRBD1. The CDR3 is made up of 14 amino acids. Trimming removed 4 bases from V and 7 bases from J; junction bases left unmatched: 4. Germline CDR1 and CDR2: LGHDT and YNNKEL (reference sequence). CDR3 sequence (DNA): TGTGCCAGCAGCCCGGGACAGACGAATTCACCCCTCCACTTT. This sequence encodes CASSPGQTNSPLHF.

The chain couples TRBV7-2 to TRBJ2-7; 7 bases match TRBD1. The CDR3 covers 14 residues. In germline, CDR1 is SGHTA, CDR2 FQGNSA. The junction had 9 bases not matched to a gene; V was cut back by 5 bases and J by 5 bases. As DNA, the CDR3 is TGTGCCAGCAGCCACGGACAGGTTAACAACGAGCAGTACTTC. It translates to CASSHGQVNNEQYF.

This chain links TRBV5-8 with TRBJ2-3; 10 bases are shared with TRBD1. Germline CDR1 is SGHTS and CDR2 is YDEGEE. The junction had 7 bases not matched to a gene; V was cut back by 4 bases and J by 5 bases. There are 15 residues in the CDR3. The CDR3 sequence: CASSIRTGGIDTQYF. The CDR3 region has the DNA TGTGCCAGCAGCATACGGACAGGGGGAATAGATACGCAGTATTTT.

This sequence joins TRBV7-3 and TRBJ1-1; TRBD1 matches at 7 bases. The germline gives CDR1 SGHTA, CDR2 FQGTGA. The ends lost 4 bases at V and 10 bases at J; junction bases unmatched: 9. The CDR3 spans 13 residues. The CDR3 sequence: CASSSRRGQLAFF. CDR3 DNA sequence: TGTGCCAGCAGCTCCCGAAGGGGACAGCTAGCTTTCTTT.

The CDR3 DNA sequence: TGTGCCAGCAGTTCAGGGTGGAACACTGAAGCTTTCTTT. This gives the protein CASSSGWNTEAFF. The chain joins TRBV27 to TRBJ1-1, with TRBD1 as a possible D gene (5 bases). Between the trimmed V and J ends, which lost 4 bases and 1 base, there was a span of 7 bases. The CDR3 is 13 residues long. Germline V gene sequence: CDR1 MNHEY, CDR2 SMNVEV (reference sequence).

This chain joins TRBV7-3 and TRBJ2-2; TRBD2 matches at 9 bases. This CDR3 comprises 16 residues. Germline V CDR1 and CDR2: SGHTA, FQGTGA. With V trimmed by 3 bases and J by 7 bases, 9 bases remained unmatched. CDR3 residues: CASSFVGLATGGELFF. The CDR3 nucleotides are TGTGCCAGCAGCTTTGTAGGACTAGCGACGGGCGGGGAGCTGTTTTTT.

This chain uses TRBV5-5 with TRBJ1-6; 11 bases line up with TRBD1. The V and J ends lost 4 bases and 10 bases, in that order; junction bases with no gene match: 10. This CDR3 contains 16 residues. Germline CDR1 SGHKS, CDR2 YYEKEE (reference sequence). CDR3 amino acids: CASSQLRTGGYSPLHF. CDR3 nucleotide sequence: TGTGCCAGCAGCCAGCTTCGGACAGGGGGCTACTCACCCCTCCACTTT.

The chain joins TRBV12-5 to TRBJ1-5, with TRBD1 matching 7 bases. The CDR3 is 14 residues long. V lost 7 bases to trimming and J lost 0 bases; unmatched junction nucleotides: 3. From germline, CDR1 is LGHNT and CDR2 FRNRAP. The CDR3: CASADRDSNQPQHF. In DNA, the CDR3 is TGTGCTAGTGCCGACAGGGATAGCAATCAGCCCCAGCATTTT. The full variable domain, with the rest looked up from reference TRBV12-5 and TRBJ1-5, is DARVTQTPRHKVTEMGQEVTMRCQPILGHNTVFWYRQTMMQGLELLAYFRNRAPLDDSGMPKDRFSAEMPDATLATLKIQPSEPRDSAVYFCASADRDSNQPQHFGDGTRLSIL.

The V and J genes are TRBV5-1 and TRBJ2-3; possibly TRBD2 for D (6 bases). With 7 bases removed from V and 2 bases from J, the gap between germline ends came to 17 bases. Germline assignment: CDR1 SGHRS and CDR2 YFSETQ. The CDR3 loop spans 15 amino acids. CDR3 DNA sequence: TGCGCCAGCGGCCGCGCGCGGGACTTCACAGATACGCAGTATTTT. Protein: CASGRARDFTDTQYF. Supplemented by reference TRBV5-1 and TRBJ2-3, the full variable domain reads KAGVTQTPRYLIKTRGQQVTLSCSPISGHRSVSWYQQTPGQGLQFLFEYFSETQRNKGNFPGRFSGRQFSNSRSEMNVSTLELGDSALYLCASGRARDFTDTQYFGPGTRLTVL.

This chain joins TRBV9 and TRBJ1-6, with D possibly TRBD1 on 6 matching bases. Germline CDR1 reads SGDLS; CDR2 reads YYNGEE. The CDR3 runs to 15 residues. V shed 3 bases and J shed 7 bases, with 14 bases lying between them. The CDR3 region has the DNA TGTGCCAGCAGCGCCCGGATACAGGGAAATTCACCCCTCCACTTT. Amino acid sequence: CASSARIQGNSPLHF.

This chain connects TRBV4-2 to TRBJ1-5; D possibly corresponds to TRBD1 (5 bases). V was shortened by 4 bases and J by 2 bases, with 9 bases between the two germline ends. Germline values: CDR1 LGHNA, CDR2 YNFKEQ. The CDR3 length is 14 residues. The CDR3 bases are TGTGCCAGCAGCCGGGGAGGGGGCAATCAGCCCCAGCATTTT. This sequence encodes CASSRGGGNQPQHF.

The V gene is TRBV6-5, the J gene TRBJ1-1, with D possibly TRBD1 on 6 matching bases. This CDR3 is 13 amino acids long. Trimming cost V 8 bases and J 3 bases, with 13 bases left between them. Germline assignment: CDR1 MNHEY and CDR2 SVGAGI. CDR3 DNA sequence: TGTGCCAGCGGCAGACAGGTCTACACTGAAGCTTTCTTT. It is translated as CASGRQVYTEAFF.

The chain joins TRBV18 to TRBJ1-6; 7 bases map to TRBD1. The CDR3 has 18 amino acids. After removal of 3 bases from V and 6 bases from J, the junction contained 14 bases not matched to a gene. Per germline, CDR1 KGHSH and CDR2 LQKENI. CDR3 in DNA: TGTGCCAGCTCACCCGGAGGACAGGTTATGATTCGTAATTCACCCCTCCACTTT. Encoded protein: CASSPGGQVMIRNSPLHF.

The gene calls are TRBV28 and TRBJ1-2; 9 bases align to TRBD1. V shed 3 bases and J 7 bases; nucleotides not matched to a gene: 9. The CDR3 has 15 residues. Looked up from germline, CDR1 is MDHEN and CDR2 is SYDVKM. This CDR3 is CASSFDSGQGPGYTF. In nucleotides, the CDR3 is TGTGCCAGCAGTTTTGATTCGGGACAGGGCCCTGGCTACACCTTC.

J is TRBJ1-2 and V is TRBV6-4; 7 bases are shared with TRBD1. V was clipped by 8 bases and J by 6 bases; unmatched bases: 12. Germline CDR1 reads MRHNA; CDR2 reads SNTAGT. CDR3 size: 14 residues. The CDR3 reads CASRSNRGTDGYTF. The DNA of the CDR3 is TGTGCCAGCCGATCAAACAGGGGAACGGATGGCTACACCTTC.

The V call is TRBV7-9, the J call TRBJ2-6; D not resolved. This CDR3 region has 14 residues. Germline assignment: CDR1 SEHNR and CDR2 FQNEAQ (reference sequence). V was pared by 7 bases and J by 0 bases, with 7 bases between. The CDR3 loop is CASIRNSGANVLTF. The DNA of the CDR3 is TGTGCCAGCATCCGTAACTCTGGGGCCAACGTCCTGACTTTC.

The J gene is TRBJ2-5, the V gene TRBV29-1, with 8 bases identical to TRBD2. Germline V CDR1 and CDR2: SQVTM, ANQGSEA. J lost 4 bases, V lost 6 bases, and 10 bases had no gene match. The length of the CDR3 is 14 residues. In DNA, the CDR3 is TGCAGCGTCTCCGCGGGGGGCGAGGGAGAGACCCAGTACTTC. Encoded protein: CSVSAGGEGETQYF.

The chain uses TRBV6-5 and TRBJ1-6, with a tentative D call TRBD1 (5 bases). The CDR3 extends over 12 amino acids. V lost 5 bases and J 14 bases, leaving 13 bases between the germline ends. CDR1 is MNHEY, CDR2 SVGAGI, per germline. This CDR3 reads CASSKNGGALHF. The CDR3 coding sequence is TGTGCCAGCAGTAAGAACGGAGGGGCCCTCCACTTT.

V usage is TRBV14 and J usage is TRBJ1-6, with D perhaps matching TRBD1 (5 bases). V lost 4 bases to trimming and J lost 9 bases, with 13 bases between them. Germline assignment: CDR1 SGHDN and CDR2 FVKESK. The CDR3 extends over 14 amino acids. The CDR3 DNA reads TGTGCCAGCAGCCTCTCCAGACAGAGTTCACCCCTCCACTTT. This gives the protein CASSLSRQSSPLHF.

J is TRBJ1-1 and V is TRBV29-1; D might be TRBD1 (6 bases). This CDR3 has 15 amino acids. In germline, CDR1 is SQVTM, CDR2 ANQGSEA. V dropped 0 bases and J dropped 0 bases, with 11 bases sitting between them. CDR3: CSVEDTGSMNTEAFF. CDR3 bases: TGCAGCGTTGAAGATACAGGGAGTATGAACACTGAAGCTTTCTTT.

This clone has only one observation. V is TRBV6-1 and J is TRBJ1-2; no reliable D call. Per the germline V gene, CDR1 is MNHNS and CDR2 is SASEGT. V lost 1 base and J lost 2, with 8 bases in between. The CDR3 has 14 amino acids. For the CDR3, the DNA is TGTGCCAGCAGTGAAGAGAGGTGGAACTATGGCTACACCTTC. Its protein product is CASSEERWNYGYTF.

The chain joins TRBV6-5 to TRBJ1-3, with D possibly TRBD1 on 5 matching bases. Germline CDR1 reads MNHEY; CDR2 reads SVGAGI. V was cut by 7 bases and J by 2 bases, with 15 bases left in between. The CDR3 covers 15 residues. The CDR3 DNA sequence: TGTGCCAGCACATTAGACAGTCATCCTGGAAACACCATATATTTT. This codes for CASTLDSHPGNTIYF.

This clone appeared many times. This chain's CDR3 is CASSLTGDGTEAFF. The CDR3 region has the DNA TGCGCCAGCAGCTTAACAGGGGATGGCACTGAAGCTTTCTTT. The chain is built from TRBV5-1 and TRBJ1-1; 7 positions agree with TRBD1. Unmatched junction bases numbered 5, after V lost 2 bases and J lost 4 bases. The CDR3 is 14 residues long. Germline CDR1 reads SGHRS; CDR2 reads YFSETQ.

The V and J genes are TRBV6-5 and TRBJ2-7; 8 positions agree with TRBD1. Trimming took 4 bases from V and 2 from J; bases not matched to a gene: 7. Looked up from germline, CDR1 is MNHEY and CDR2 is SVGAGI. The length of the CDR3 is 15 residues. This CDR3 reads CASSSRRDRTYEQYF. The CDR3 region has the DNA TGTGCCAGCAGTTCGCGTCGGGACAGGACCTACGAGCAGTACTTC.

CDR3 DNA sequence: TGTGCCAGCAGCTTGGACAGATATACTGAAGCTTTCTTT. Translating gives CASSLDRYTEAFF. The V and J genes are TRBV12-3 or TRBV12-4 and TRBJ1-1; D is perhaps TRBD1 (6 bases). CDR3 length equals 13 residues. V was trimmed by 6 bases and J by 5 bases, leaving 13 bases between them.

V and J are TRBV19 and TRBJ2-1; no firm D call. The ends were cut back, 3 bases at V and 5 bases at J, with 11 bases in the middle. The CDR3 consists of 14 residues. Germline values: CDR1 LNHDA, CDR2 SQIVND (reference sequence). Here the CDR3 DNA reads TGTGCCAGTAGTATCCAAGGAAGCGACAATGAGCAGTTCTTC. It translates to CASSIQGSDNEQFF.

The chain has TRBV14 and TRBJ2-7, with 10 bases aligning to TRBD1. Germline V gene data show CDR1 as SGHDN and CDR2 as FVKESK. CDR3 length: 16 residues. V lost 1 base to trimming and J lost 1 base; unmatched junction nucleotides: 4. As DNA, the CDR3 is TGTGCCAGCAGCCAAGCAGGGACAGGGGTTTCCTACGAGCAGTACTTC. Amino acids: CASSQAGTGVSYEQYF.